This is a list of T cell receptor beta chains from one sample in a study of T cell repertoires in cytomegalovirus infection. The antigens of these receptors remain unknown. MiXCR, run by TCRdb on the reads, gives a single entry per CDR3 protein. This table holds 680,000 or so distinct CDR3 sequences, 30% to 40% found once. Sequences were derived from cultured PBMCs, sampled from culture after CMV antigen stimulation. The origin of the receptors is a human donor in good health (CMV status not recorded). Some clones in this sample may be carry-over from other donors' samples. The CDR3 runs from the conserved cysteine through the conserved F or W. The D gene is left open where the match is weak. Size tells how often a clone was seen (once, few, many) or the class of an expanded clone, and some rows leave it out.

clone_size	d_call	cdr3_length	v_call	j_call	cdr3_nt	cdr3_aa
-	TRBD2	14	TRBV7-6	TRBJ2-5	TGTGCCAGCTTACTAGCGGGGGTCCAAGAGACCCAGTACTTC	CASLLAGVQETQYF
-	TRBD1	15	TRBV5-1	TRBJ1-2	TGCGCCAGCCGACCGGGACAGACGCCTATGGAGGGCTACACCTTC	CASRPGQTPMEGYTF
few	TRBD2	17	TRBV7-2	TRBJ2-1	TGTGCCAGCAGCTTACGGTCCTTAGCGGGAGGGGTTGATGAGCAGTTCTTC	CASSLRSLAGGVDEQFF
few	TRBD1	15	TRBV6-5	TRBJ1-1	TGTGCCAGCAGTTACTCGAGGGGGCGAGGGACTGAAGCTTTCTTT	CASSYSRGRGTEAFF
-	TRBD2	15	TRBV6-6	TRBJ2-7	TGTGCCAGCGGTCACAGTGCGGGGGGGGCCTACGAGCAGTACTTC	CASGHSAGGAYEQYF
-	-	15	TRBV28	TRBJ2-3	TGTGCCAGCAGCAGCGGGACAGAAAGGGCAGATACGCAGTATTTT	CASSSGTERADTQYF
-	TRBD1	12	TRBV6-2/TRBV6-3	TRBJ2-7	TGTGCCAGCAGTGGACAGGGGGCCGAGCAGTACTTC	CASSGQGAEQYF
few	-	13	TRBV6-2/TRBV6-3	TRBJ1-2	TGTGCCAGCAGTTACTCGACAGTCTATGGCTACACCTTC	CASSYSTVYGYTF
few	-	17	TRBV7-9	TRBJ2-5	TGTGCCAGCAGCTTAAACCCGACGCCTGAGTACCAAGAGACCCAGTACTTC	CASSLNPTPEYQETQYF
-	-	14	TRBV19	TRBJ1-2	TGTGCCAGTAGCTCGGGGCCGGGACGCTATGGCTACACCTTC	CASSSGPGRYGYTF
once	-	13	TRBV20-1	TRBJ1-4	TGCAGTGCTAGAGGGGAGGACAACGAAAAACTGTTTTTT	CSARGEDNEKLFF
many	TRBD2	16	TRBV7-2	TRBJ2-2	TGTGCCAGCAGCTTAGAACTAGCGGGAGACAATGGGGAGCTGTTTTTT	CASSLELAGDNGELFF
-	-	12	TRBV12-3/TRBV12-4	TRBJ2-1	TGTGCCAGCAGGGGTTGGCAGAGTGAGCAGTTCTTC	CASRGWQSEQFF
many	-	17	TRBV7-8	TRBJ2-5	TGTGCCAGCAGCTCTATAGCACCGACAGAACCCCAAGAGACCCAGTACTTC	CASSSIAPTEPQETQYF
-	-	16	TRBV5-4	TRBJ2-7	TGTGCCAGCAGCTTTGGATCGTCCCCCGACCTCTACGAGCAGTACTTC	CASSFGSSPDLYEQYF
few	TRBD1	16	TRBV7-2	TRBJ2-6	TGTGCCAGCAGCCGTCATGGACAGGGTTGGGCCAACGTCCTGACTTTC	CASSRHGQGWANVLTF
-	-	13	TRBV7-4	TRBJ1-1	TGTGCCAGCAGCTCCTGGTCGGACACTGAAGCTTTCTTT	CASSSWSDTEAFF
few	-	17	TRBV27	TRBJ2-1	TGTGCCAGCAGTTCCGCGATAACATTCGTAGCTTACAATGAGCAGTTCTTC	CASSSAITFVAYNEQFF